This T cell receptor (beta chain) was obtained from a study of T cell responses to AZD1222 COVID-19 vaccine. The V gene lost 2 bases and the J gene lost 6 bases, with 14 bases spanning the gap. The CDR3 consists of 15 residues. Germline CDR1 is SEHNR and CDR2 is FQNEAQ (reference sequence). The protocol was immunoSEQ multiplex PCR, while the TCRdb copy is restricted to in-frame clones and leaves out a portion. The sample lists over 120,000 clones, approximately 86% occurring once. The genes are TRBV7-9 and TRBJ2-1; D could derive from TRBD1 or TRBD2 (7 bases each). The sequenced sample was peripheral blood, obtained 28 days after the second AZD1222 dose. The sequence came from an adult who received the AZD1222 COVID-19 vaccine. In DNA, the CDR3 is TGTGCCAGCAGCTTACAGGGGGGGGTCCCCAATGAGCAGTTCTTC. It encodes CASSLQGGVPNEQFF.